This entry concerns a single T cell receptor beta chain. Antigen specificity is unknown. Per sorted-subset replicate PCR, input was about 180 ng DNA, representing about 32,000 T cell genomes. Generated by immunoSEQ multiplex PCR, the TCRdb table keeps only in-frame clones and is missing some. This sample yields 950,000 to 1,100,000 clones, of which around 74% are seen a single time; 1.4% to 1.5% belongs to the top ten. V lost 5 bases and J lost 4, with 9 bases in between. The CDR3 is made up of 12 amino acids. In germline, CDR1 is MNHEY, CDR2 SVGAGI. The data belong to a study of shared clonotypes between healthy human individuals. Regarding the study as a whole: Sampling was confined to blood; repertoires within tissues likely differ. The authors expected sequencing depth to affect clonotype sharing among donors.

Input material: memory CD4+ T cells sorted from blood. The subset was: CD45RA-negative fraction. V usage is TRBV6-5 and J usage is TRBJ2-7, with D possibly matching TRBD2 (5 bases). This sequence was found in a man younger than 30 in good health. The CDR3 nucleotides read TGTGCCAGCAGTCTTACGGGATACGAGCAGTACTTC. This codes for CASSLTGYEQYF.